This T cell receptor (beta chain) was sequenced during a study of blood T cell repertoires in COVID-19. Turning to the study itself: Samples taken during acute and convalescent COVID-19 were collected in the United States, Italy and Spain.

Participants' reported clinical history set cohort assignment. The protocol was immunoSEQ multiplex PCR, while the TCRdb copy is restricted to in-frame clones and leaves out a portion. The data hold around 280,000 clones, with around 90% observed a single time. CDR3 length equals 17 residues. Deletions cut 0 bases from V and 1 base from J, with 13 bases between. From germline, CDR1 is MDHEN and CDR2 SYDVKM. This clonotype was obtained from a woman between 18 and 29 years old with acute COVID-19. The chain has TRBV28 and TRBJ1-3, with D perhaps matching TRBD1 (5 bases). The sample consisted of PBMCs or T cells enriched from blood (not recorded which). The CDR3 sequence: CASSLWGLQSSGNTIYF. The CDR3 coding sequence is TGTGCCAGCAGTTTATGGGGACTCCAAAGTTCTGGAAACACCATATATTTT.